These T cell receptor beta chains were read from a single sample in a study of long-term antiretroviral therapy in people with HIV. Produced via immunoSEQ multiplex PCR; TCRdb's table is partial and in-frame only. This sample has about 33,000 clones, with over 65% found just once. The sequenced sample was unsorted PBMCs, obtained 2 years after starting antiretroviral therapy. These receptors came from a woman in her forties or fifties with HIV. Both conserved end residues are part of each CDR3. The order of the fields is V gene, J gene, CDR3 length, CDR3 protein.

v_gene: TRBV2
j_gene: TRBJ1-1
len: 14
CDR3aa: CASSERQTNTEAFF

v_gene: TRBV2
j_gene: TRBJ1-3
len: 14
CDR3aa: CAIRTDLSGNTIYF

v_gene: TRBV7-8
j_gene: TRBJ1-1
len: 14
CDR3aa: CASSLRQKSTEAFF

v_gene: TRBV5-6
j_gene: TRBJ1-5
len: 14
CDR3aa: CASSFGRSNQPQHF

v_gene: TRBV6-5
j_gene: TRBJ2-7
len: 15
CDR3aa: CASSSRPDASYEQYF

v_gene: TRBV27
j_gene: TRBJ2-1
len: 15
CDR3aa: CASSFSAGGYNEQFF

v_gene: TRBV11-2
j_gene: TRBJ2-3
len: 17
CDR3aa: CASSLRRGGHGTDTQYF

v_gene: TRBV29-1
j_gene: TRBJ1-4
len: 12
CDR3aa: CSAGRVNEKLFF

v_gene: TRBV5-4
j_gene: TRBJ2-3
len: 14
CDR3aa: CASSTGLLTDTQYF

v_gene: TRBV9
j_gene: TRBJ2-1
len: 14
CDR3aa: CASSTAGGPREQFF

v_gene: TRBV6-5
j_gene: TRBJ2-5
len: 15
CDR3aa: CASSTQGYRGETQYF

v_gene: TRBV7-9
j_gene: TRBJ2-5
len: 15
CDR3aa: CASSLGGFGQETQYF

v_gene: TRBV14
j_gene: TRBJ2-7
len: 13
CDR3aa: CASSRVLTYEQYF

v_gene: TRBV7-8
j_gene: TRBJ1-4
len: 16
CDR3aa: CASSSLRGALGEKLFF

v_gene: TRBV9
j_gene: TRBJ2-1
len: 16
CDR3aa: CASSVGPGGSYNEQFF

v_gene: TRBV7-9
j_gene: TRBJ2-1
len: 16
CDR3aa: CASSPKTGSSYNEQFF

v_gene: TRBV5-1
j_gene: TRBJ2-2
len: 16
CDR3aa: CASSDTLGPNTGELFF

v_gene: TRBV18
j_gene: TRBJ2-1
len: 15
CDR3aa: CASSPPGGSNNEQFF

v_gene: TRBV29-1
j_gene: TRBJ1-1
len: 13
CDR3aa: CSGDRAINTEAFF

v_gene: TRBV9
j_gene: TRBJ2-3
len: 16
CDR3aa: CASSAKPGPRTDTQYF

v_gene: TRBV4-1
j_gene: TRBJ1-6
len: 19
CDR3aa: CASSQDYPGTAGVHSPLHF

v_gene: TRBV2
j_gene: TRBJ1-3
len: 16
CDR3aa: CASTWDRASSGNTIYF

v_gene: TRBV29-1
j_gene: TRBJ2-1
len: 11
CDR3aa: CSGGLGNEQFF

v_gene: TRBV6-5
j_gene: TRBJ2-7
len: 13
CDR3aa: CASRTVDAYEQYF

v_gene: TRBV10-1
j_gene: TRBJ2-2
len: 13
CDR3aa: CASSERVTGELFF

v_gene: TRBV15
j_gene: TRBJ1-5
len: 12
CDR3aa: CATSRDYQPQHF

v_gene: TRBV25-1
j_gene: TRBJ1-4
len: 14
CDR3aa: CASAQNRGREKLFF

v_gene: TRBV11-1
j_gene: TRBJ2-3
len: 14
CDR3aa: CASSNRGGADTQYF

v_gene: TRBV4-1
j_gene: TRBJ2-3
len: 15
CDR3aa: CASSQGRGDTDTQYF

v_gene: TRBV6-5
j_gene: TRBJ1-2
len: 14
CDR3aa: CASSQGRGSYGYTF

v_gene: TRBV9
j_gene: TRBJ1-6
len: 16
CDR3aa: CASSVDSNPRYSPLHF

v_gene: TRBV2
j_gene: TRBJ2-5
len: 13
CDR3aa: CASRQGQPGTQYF

v_gene: TRBV7-2
j_gene: TRBJ2-2
len: 16
CDR3aa: CASSWAINVGAGELFF

v_gene: TRBV5-6
j_gene: TRBJ1-5
len: 15
CDR3aa: CASSLGKGPNQPQHF

v_gene: TRBV7-9
j_gene: TRBJ2-1
len: 19
CDR3aa: CASSSWTSGGPKGDNEQFF

v_gene: TRBV28
j_gene: TRBJ1-1
len: 12
CDR3aa: CASSFGNTEAFF

v_gene: TRBV2
j_gene: TRBJ1-6
len: 13
CDR3aa: CAGARGSRSPLHF

v_gene: TRBV30
j_gene: TRBJ1-1
len: 14
CDR3aa: CAWSVGGRNTEAFF

v_gene: TRBV7-9
j_gene: TRBJ2-5
len: 14
CDR3aa: CASSLGQLQETQYF

v_gene: TRBV6-1
j_gene: TRBJ1-5
len: 17
CDR3aa: CASSATGTGMSNQPQHF

v_gene: TRBV18
j_gene: TRBJ1-6
len: 15
CDR3aa: CASSYGQGQNSPLHF

v_gene: TRBV6-4
j_gene: TRBJ1-1
len: 13
CDR3aa: CASSDQRNTEAFF

v_gene: TRBV2
j_gene: TRBJ1-4
len: 15
CDR3aa: CASSERGTGTEKLFF

v_gene: TRBV4-1
j_gene: TRBJ1-5
len: 15
CDR3aa: CASSPSGGQNQPQHF

v_gene: TRBV19
j_gene: TRBJ1-2
len: 12
CDR3aa: CASMAGGNGYTF

v_gene: TRBV11-1
j_gene: TRBJ1-2
len: 13
CDR3aa: CASSLTGPEGYTF

v_gene: TRBV11-2
j_gene: TRBJ1-2
len: 13
CDR3aa: CASNPGPSAGYTF

v_gene: TRBV9
j_gene: TRBJ1-1
len: 14
CDR3aa: CASSVAGTVTEAFF

v_gene: TRBV6-5
j_gene: TRBJ1-1
len: 14
CDR3aa: CASSYSDLNTEAFF

v_gene: TRBV10-3
j_gene: TRBJ2-6
len: 13
CDR3aa: CAAGGAGANVLTF

v_gene: TRBV6-5
j_gene: TRBJ2-7
len: 13
CDR3aa: CASSYGPSYEQYF

v_gene: TRBV29-1
j_gene: TRBJ1-2
len: 14
CDR3aa: CSVEDNREIYGYTF

v_gene: TRBV5-1
j_gene: TRBJ2-6
len: 15
CDR3aa: CASTQFMGGANVLTF

v_gene: TRBV5-4
j_gene: TRBJ2-3
len: 15
CDR3aa: CASSLGGSHTDTQYF

v_gene: TRBV11-2
j_gene: TRBJ2-7
len: 15
CDR3aa: CASSLDLTGPYEQYF

v_gene: TRBV10-2
j_gene: TRBJ1-2
len: 12
CDR3aa: CASSEGGYGYTF